The 30 T cell receptor beta chains presented below share a single source sample, sequenced in a study of blood T cell repertoires in COVID-19. TCRdb's copy holds only in-frame clones and misses some; the assay was immunoSEQ multiplex PCR. The table has 100,000 to 150,000 clones, about 79% seen once. The specimen sequenced was peripheral blood. These TCRs come from a man in his forties with active or convalescent COVID-19.

The chain couples TRBV19 to TRBJ2-2; D is unclear. CDR1 is LNHDA, CDR2 SQIVND, per germline (reference sequence). V lost 3 bases and J 8 bases, leaving 7 bases between the germline ends. The CDR3 extends over 12 amino acids. The CDR3 DNA sequence: TGTGCCAGTAGTATCCAGTTGGGGGAGCTGTTTTTT. Translating it yields CASSIQLGELFF.

The rearrangement links TRBV11-2 to TRBJ2-2, with D perhaps TRBD1 (6 bases). The germline V and J ends were trimmed by 2 bases and 3 bases, with 10 bases remaining between them. This CDR3 has 15 residues. The germline V gene encodes CDR1 SGHAT and CDR2 FQNNGV. The CDR3 reads CASSLRAGDTGELFF. DNA for the CDR3: TGTGCCAGCAGCTTAAGGGCAGGGGACACCGGGGAGCTGTTTTTT.

J is TRBJ1-2 and V is TRBV14; D is possibly TRBD1 (6 bases). CDR1 is SGHDN and CDR2 is FVKESK in the germline V gene. V gave up 1 base and J gave up 4 bases, with 10 bases separating them. The CDR3 runs 14 residues. The CDR3 coding sequence is TGTGCCAGCAGCCAAGTTCAGGGGAGCTATGGCTACACCTTC. Its translation: CASSQVQGSYGYTF.

The genes are TRBV6-5 and TRBJ1-2; D is perhaps TRBD1 (5 bases). V was clipped by 6 bases and J by 1 base, with 9 bases between them. The CDR3 has 13 amino acids. CDR1 is MNHEY, CDR2 SVGAGI, per germline. CDR3 nucleotides: TGTGCCAGCAGCCTCAGGGATAACTATGGCTACACCTTC. Translated: CASSLRDNYGYTF.

A word on this clone: The junction shows a germline mismatch at one end, possibly a read error. This chain connects TRBV3-1 (or the pseudogene TRBV3-2) to TRBJ2-1; 7 bases align to TRBD1. The CDR3 covers 13 residues. From germline, CDR1 is LGHDT and CDR2 YNNKEL (reference sequence). CDR3 sequence: CASSHETRGLVVF. DNA of the CDR3: TGTGCCAGCAGCCATGAAACTAGGGGGCTTGTGGTCTTC.

The CDR3 bases are TGCGCCAGCAGCTTGAGAGGAAGGGAGGTTTACAATGAGCAGTTCTTC. It yields the protein CASSLRGREVYNEQFF. V is TRBV5-1 and J is TRBJ2-1, with D perhaps matching TRBD2 (6 bases). The V and J ends lost 1 base and 4 bases respectively, with 15 bases between them. The CDR3 is 16 residues long. Germline V gene data show CDR1 as SGHRS and CDR2 as YFSETQ.

This chain connects TRBV6-5 to TRBJ1-3; D gene uncertain. Germline V gives CDR1 MNHEY, CDR2 SVGAGI. Trimming removed 8 bases from V and 0 bases from J, with 11 bases in between. The CDR3 runs to 14 residues. The CDR3 here is CASEQFLSGNTIYF. DNA for the CDR3: TGTGCCAGCGAACAGTTCCTCTCTGGAAACACCATATATTTT.

The chain has TRBV30 and TRBJ2-7, with D unclear. The CDR3 is 12 residues long. Looked up from germline, CDR1 is GTSNPN and CDR2 is SVGIG (reference sequence). Trimming took off 2 bases at V and 2 bases at J, with 7 bases between the two ends. The CDR3: CAWSRSAYEQYF. DNA of the CDR3: TGTGCCTGGAGTCGGTCGGCCTACGAGCAGTACTTC.

This rearrangement joins TRBV19 to TRBJ1-1; possibly TRBD1 for D (6 bases). Germline values: CDR1 LNHDA, CDR2 SQIVND (reference sequence). V was trimmed by 8 bases and J by 5 bases, leaving 15 bases between them. The CDR3 length is 13 residues. CDR3 region: CASARRGGTEAFF. DNA for the CDR3: TGTGCCAGTGCAAGGAGGGGGGGGACTGAAGCTTTCTTT. Filled out from reference TRBV19 and TRBJ1-1, the complete variable domain reads DGGITQSPKYLFRKEGQNVTLSCEQNLNHDAMYWYRQDPGQGLRLIYYSQIVNDFQKGDIAEGYSVSREKKESFPLTVTSAQKNPTAFYLCASARRGGTEAFFGQGTRLTVV.

This clone showed up just once. V is TRBV19 and J is TRBJ1-2; 7 nucleotides align to TRBD1. V shed 2 bases, J shed 2 bases, and the junction held 8 bases outside the gene matches. The germline gives CDR1 LNHDA, CDR2 SQIVND (reference sequence). This CDR3 has 16 residues. The chain's CDR3 is CASSIQLQGRNYGYTF. The CDR3 DNA reads TGTGCCAGTAGTATACAATTACAGGGGCGAAACTATGGCTACACCTTC.

V gene TRBV11-2 combines with J gene TRBJ2-7, with D maybe TRBD2 (5 bases). Trimming took 3 bases from V and 4 from J, leaving 16 bases between them. Germline lookup yields CDR1 SGHAT and CDR2 FQNNGV. The CDR3 length is 15 residues. This CDR3 reads CASSLEADRVYEQYF. The CDR3 coding sequence is TGTGCCAGCAGCTTGGAAGCGGACCGAGTATACGAGCAGTACTTC.

This clone was counted between two and nine times. The V and J genes are TRBV18 and TRBJ1-5; 8 bases fit TRBD1. This CDR3 is built from 14 residues. Germline V gene lookup returns CDR1 KGHSH and CDR2 LQKENI. After removal of 8 bases from V and 5 bases from J, the junction contained 8 bases not matched to a gene. The CDR3 nucleotides read TGTGCCAGCACATACAGGGGGATCGATCAGCCCCAGCATTTT. It yields the protein CASTYRGIDQPQHF.

This clone has a handful of counts. The chain joins TRBV9 to TRBJ1-1; maybe TRBD1 (6 bases). Germline CDR1 SGDLS, CDR2 YYNGEE. V gave up 2 bases and J gave up 4 bases, with 15 bases separating them. The CDR3 extends over 15 amino acids. CDR3 amino acids: CASSVSQGPGTEAFF. The DNA of the CDR3 is TGTGCCAGCAGCGTCTCGCAGGGGCCAGGCACTGAAGCTTTCTTT.

As concerns this clone: In the same sample, other DNA sequences code for this CDR3. The genes are TRBV6-5 and TRBJ1-1, with D perhaps matching TRBD1 (6 bases). V was shortened by 6 bases and J by 6 bases, with 11 bases between the two germline ends. The CDR3 extends over 12 amino acids. From germline, CDR1 is MNHEY and CDR2 SVGAGI. CDR3 nucleotides: TGTGCCAGCAGCAGGGGAGAGGCTGAAGCTTTCTTT. Its protein is CASSRGEAEAFF.

This clone was seen once. This sequence joins TRBV6-5 and TRBJ2-3; D is perhaps TRBD1 (5 bases). The CDR3 is 15 amino acids. Trimming left V 5 bases short and J 4 bases short, with 16 bases between. CDR1 is MNHEY, CDR2 SVGAGI, per germline. The CDR3 coding sequence is TGTGCCAGCAGTCAAAAGACAGCCTTGTCAGATACGCAGTATTTT. Its translation: CASSQKTALSDTQYF.

V usage is TRBV4-1 and J usage is TRBJ2-7; 9 nucleotides line up with TRBD2. The trim removed 0 bases at V and 3 bases at J, leaving 3 bases unmatched. Germline V lookup: CDR1 MGHRA, CDR2 YSYEKL. This CDR3 has 15 amino acids. CDR3 residues: CASSQETSGGYEQYF. For the CDR3, the DNA is TGCGCCAGCAGCCAAGAGACTAGCGGAGGCTACGAGCAGTACTTC.

The chain links TRBV5-1 to TRBJ2-7; TRBD1 might be the D (6 bases). Germline V gene data show CDR1 as SGHRS and CDR2 as YFSETQ. This CDR3 comprises 17 residues. Trimming took off 0 bases at V and 0 bases at J, with 16 bases between the two ends. The CDR3 protein is CASSLATGPSSSYEQYF. In nucleotides, the CDR3 is TGCGCCAGCAGCTTGGCAACAGGGCCCTCCAGCTCCTACGAGCAGTACTTC.

The rearrangement uses TRBV11-3 and TRBJ1-1; 9 nucleotides agree with TRBD1. This CDR3 spans 13 amino acids. Germline V CDR1 and CDR2: SGHNT, YENEEA. The V gene end was trimmed by 1 base and the J gene end by 9 bases; junction bases not matched to a gene: 3. CDR3 DNA sequence: TGTGCCAGCAGCTTAGCCGGACAGGGGCAAGCTTTCTTT. It codes for CASSLAGQGQAFF.

The chain has TRBV18 and TRBJ2-7; possible D gene TRBD1, 5 bases. The CDR3 spans 16 residues. Germline V lookup: CDR1 KGHSH, CDR2 LQKENI. Trimming cost V 0 bases and J 0 bases, with 12 bases left between them. The CDR3, as DNA: TGTGCCAGCTCACCACCGGCAGGGTTTAGCTCCTACGAGCAGTACTTC. This sequence encodes CASSPPAGFSSYEQYF.

The chain couples TRBV4-1 to TRBJ2-7, with 7 bases aligning to TRBD2. CDR1 and CDR2 from the germline V gene are MGHRA and YSYEKL. This CDR3 has 18 residues. The V segment lost 0 bases and the J segment 1 base; nucleotides outside the gene matches: 12. The DNA for the CDR3 is TGCGCCAGCAGCCAAGAACAGGAGTATAGCGGGCGGTCCTACGAGCAGTACTTC. It yields the protein CASSQEQEYSGRSYEQYF.

This clone has only one observation. CDR3: CASSFGTGLSSYEQYF. In DNA, the CDR3 is TGTGCCAGCAGCTTCGGAACGGGACTGTCCTCCTACGAGCAGTACTTC. The rearrangement links TRBV11-1 to TRBJ2-7; tentatively, D is TRBD2 (6 bases). This CDR3 spans 16 amino acids. Germline V gene sequence: CDR1 SGHAT, CDR2 FQDESV (reference sequence). V lost 3 bases, J lost 0 bases, and 15 bases lay in between.

This chain uses TRBV4-1 with TRBJ2-7, with 15 bases fitting TRBD2. The CDR3 is made up of 18 amino acids. CDR1 MGHRA and CDR2 YSYEKL come from the germline V gene. V shed 2 bases and J 1 base; nucleotides not matched to a gene: 6. CDR3 nucleotide sequence: TGCGCCAGCAGCCAACCGGGACTAGCGGGAGGTGAATCCTACGAGCAGTACTTC. Its translation is CASSQPGLAGGESYEQYF.

The rearrangement uses TRBV19 and TRBJ1-5; the match to TRBD1 covers 9 bases. Germline V gene sequence: CDR1 LNHDA, CDR2 SQIVND (reference sequence). CDR3 length: 15 residues. J lost 5 bases, V lost 3 bases, and 5 bases had no gene match. The CDR3 sequence: CASSIGGQGYQPQHF. CDR3 sequence (DNA): TGTGCCAGTAGTATTGGAGGACAGGGGTATCAGCCCCAGCATTTT.

The chain employs TRBV5-1 and TRBJ2-5; 9 positions agree with TRBD2. The CDR3 spans 14 residues. V lost 8 bases to trimming and J lost 7 bases; unmatched junction nucleotides: 12. Germline CDR1 reads SGHRS; CDR2 reads YFSETQ. CDR3 DNA: TGCGCCAGTTCTAGCGGGGCCTCCGGGTGGACCCAGTACTTC. Its protein is CASSSGASGWTQYF.

V and J are TRBV7-9 and TRBJ2-7, with D tentatively TRBD2 (5 bases). The CDR3 contains 15 residues. CDR1 SEHNR and CDR2 FQNEAQ come from the germline V gene (reference sequence). V lost 4 bases to trimming and J lost 3 bases, with 16 bases between them. The chain's CDR3 is CASSSRRKLNYEQYF. CDR3 DNA: TGTGCCAGCAGCTCCCGGAGGAAGCTTAACTACGAGCAGTACTTC.

This rearrangement joins TRBV5-5 to TRBJ1-2, with D perhaps matching TRBD1 (5 bases). CDR3 size: 13 residues. The germline V gene encodes CDR1 SGHKS and CDR2 YYEKEE (reference sequence). The V end lost 0 bases, the J end lost 2 bases, and 5 bases lay between the germline ends. CDR3 protein: CASSLGQNYGYTF. The CDR3 DNA is TGTGCCAGCAGCTTGGGACAGAACTATGGCTACACCTTC.

The V gene is TRBV6-1, the J gene TRBJ1-2; 9 positions match TRBD1. Trimming at V came to 1 base and at J to 9 bases, leaving 15 bases not matched to a gene. The V gene's germline CDR1 is MNHNS and CDR2 SASEGT. The length of the CDR3 is 17 residues. CDR3 loop: CASSEVSTGGGLTSYTF. CDR3 DNA: TGTGCCAGCAGTGAAGTCTCTACAGGGGGCGGATTAACTAGCTACACCTTC.

The chain links TRBV6-5 to TRBJ1-4; tentatively, D is TRBD1 (6 bases). The CDR3 contains 15 residues. Germline V gene sequence: CDR1 MNHEY, CDR2 SVGAGI. Between the trimmed V and J ends, which lost 6 bases and 3 bases, there was a span of 14 bases. Here the CDR3 DNA reads TGTGCCAGCAGCCAGGGGATAGGGTCTAATGAAAAACTGTTTTTT. Translation: CASSQGIGSNEKLFF.

V is TRBV29-1 and J is TRBJ2-3; D possibly corresponds to TRBD1 (7 bases). Germline CDR1 reads SQVTM; CDR2 reads ANQGSEA. The CDR3 runs to 14 residues. V was trimmed by 2 bases and J by 6 bases, leaving 15 bases between them. The CDR3 DNA reads as TGCAGCGTTGAAACGGGTCAGGGGGGTGATACGCAGTATTTT. This translates into CSVETGQGGDTQYF.

The V gene is TRBV6-6, the J gene TRBJ1-4; D is possibly TRBD1 (5 bases). The V end was cut by 4 bases, the J end by 5 bases, with 8 bases between. The CDR3 length is 13 residues. CDR1 is MNHNY, CDR2 SVGAGI, per germline (reference sequence). The CDR3 DNA reads TGTGCCAGCAGTTGGGGCAGAAATGAAAAACTGTTTTTT. Residues: CASSWGRNEKLFF.